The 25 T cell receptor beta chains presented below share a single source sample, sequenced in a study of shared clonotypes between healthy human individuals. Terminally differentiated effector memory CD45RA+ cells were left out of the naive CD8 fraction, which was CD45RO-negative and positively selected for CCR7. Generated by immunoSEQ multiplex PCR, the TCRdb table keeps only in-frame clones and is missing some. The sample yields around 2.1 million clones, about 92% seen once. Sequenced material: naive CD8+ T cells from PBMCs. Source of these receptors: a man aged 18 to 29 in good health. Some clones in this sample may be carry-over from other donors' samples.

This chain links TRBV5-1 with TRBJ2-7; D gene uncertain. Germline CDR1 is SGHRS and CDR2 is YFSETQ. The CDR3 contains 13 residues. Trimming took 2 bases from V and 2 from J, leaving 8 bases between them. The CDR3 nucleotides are TGCGCCAGCAGCTTACAACCACCCTACGAGCAGTACTTC. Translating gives CASSLQPPYEQYF. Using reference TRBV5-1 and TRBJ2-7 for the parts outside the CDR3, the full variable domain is KAGVTQTPRYLIKTRGQQVTLSCSPISGHRSVSWYQQTPGQGLQFLFEYFSETQRNKGNFPGRFSGRQFSNSRSEMNVSTLELGDSALYLCASSLQPPYEQYFGPGTRLTVT.

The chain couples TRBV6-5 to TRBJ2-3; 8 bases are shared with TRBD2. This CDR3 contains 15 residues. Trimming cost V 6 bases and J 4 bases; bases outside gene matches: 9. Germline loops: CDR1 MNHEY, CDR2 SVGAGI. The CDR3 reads CASRSRTSTPDTQYF. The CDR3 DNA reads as TGTGCCAGCAGGTCGCGGACTAGCACCCCAGATACGCAGTATTTT.

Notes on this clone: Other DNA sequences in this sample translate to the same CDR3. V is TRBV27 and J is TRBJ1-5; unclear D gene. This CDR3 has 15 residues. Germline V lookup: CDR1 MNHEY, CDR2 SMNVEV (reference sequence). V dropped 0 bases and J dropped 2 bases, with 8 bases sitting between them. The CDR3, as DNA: TGTGCCAGCAGTTTATCACGCGGCGGCAATCAGCCCCAGCATTTT. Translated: CASSLSRGGNQPQHF.

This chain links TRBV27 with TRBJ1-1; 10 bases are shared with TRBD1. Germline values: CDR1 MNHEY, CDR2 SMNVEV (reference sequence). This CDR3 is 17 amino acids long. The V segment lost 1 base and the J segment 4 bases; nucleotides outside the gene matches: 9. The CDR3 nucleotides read TGTGCCAGCAGTTTATATACAGGACAGGGGGGAAGCACTGAAGCTTTCTTT. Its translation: CASSLYTGQGGSTEAFF.

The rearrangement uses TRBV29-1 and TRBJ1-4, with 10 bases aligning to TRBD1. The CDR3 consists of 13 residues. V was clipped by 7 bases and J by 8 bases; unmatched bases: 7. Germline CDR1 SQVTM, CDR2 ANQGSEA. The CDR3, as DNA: TGCAGCGCTGGGACAGGGGAAGGAGAAAAACTGTTTTTT. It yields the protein CSAGTGEGEKLFF. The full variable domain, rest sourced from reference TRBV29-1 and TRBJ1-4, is SAVISQKPSRDICQRGTSLTIQCQVDSQVTMMFWYRQQPGQSLTLIATANQGSEATYESGFVIDKFPISRPNLTFSTLTVSNMSPEDSSIYLCSAGTGEGEKLFFGSGTQLSVL.

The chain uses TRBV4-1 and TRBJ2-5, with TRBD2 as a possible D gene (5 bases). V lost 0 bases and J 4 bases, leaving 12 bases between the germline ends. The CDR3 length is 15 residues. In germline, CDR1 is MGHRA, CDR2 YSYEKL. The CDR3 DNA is TGCGCCAGCAGCCAAGAGATCCGGGGTGGAGAGACCCAGTACTTC. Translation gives CASSQEIRGGETQYF.

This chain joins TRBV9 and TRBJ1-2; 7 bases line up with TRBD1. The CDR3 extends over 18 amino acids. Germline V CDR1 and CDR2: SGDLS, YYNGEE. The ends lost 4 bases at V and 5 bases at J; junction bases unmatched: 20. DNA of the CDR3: TGTGCCAGCAGCCCAACGGGTACAGGACGGACCAGGGGGTATGGCTACACCTTC. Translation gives CASSPTGTGRTRGYGYTF.

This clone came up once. The CDR3 spells CASSQVGNLYRGRPPRGPQHF. For the CDR3, the DNA is TGTGCCAGCAGCCAAGTGGGAAACTTGTACAGGGGGCGACCTCCACGCGGGCCCCAGCATTTT. The chain has TRBV14 and TRBJ1-5, with TRBD1 matching 9 bases. The CDR3 length is 21 residues. Looked up from germline, CDR1 is SGHDN and CDR2 is FVKESK. V lost 1 base and J lost 9; bases outside the gene matches: 25. The complete variable domain, with remaining parts taken from reference TRBV14 and TRBJ1-5, reads EAGVTQFPSHSVIEKGQTVTLRCDPISGHDNLYWYRRVMGKEIKFLLHFVKESKQDESGMPNNRFLAERTGGTYSTLKVQPAELEDSGVYFCASSQVGNLYRGRPPRGPQHFGDGTRLSIL.

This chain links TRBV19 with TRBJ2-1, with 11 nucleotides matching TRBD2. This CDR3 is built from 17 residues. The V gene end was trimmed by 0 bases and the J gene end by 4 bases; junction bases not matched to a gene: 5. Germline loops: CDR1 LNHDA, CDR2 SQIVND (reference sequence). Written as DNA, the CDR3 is TGTGCCAGTAGTATAGACCTAGCGGGAGGAATTTACAATGAGCAGTTCTTC. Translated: CASSIDLAGGIYNEQFF.

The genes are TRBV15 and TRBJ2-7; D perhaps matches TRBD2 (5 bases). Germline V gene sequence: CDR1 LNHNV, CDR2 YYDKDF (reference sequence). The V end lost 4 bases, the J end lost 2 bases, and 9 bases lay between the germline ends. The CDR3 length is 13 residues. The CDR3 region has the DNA TGTGCCACCAGCACTAGCAGAACCTACGAGCAGTACTTC. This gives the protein CATSTSRTYEQYF.

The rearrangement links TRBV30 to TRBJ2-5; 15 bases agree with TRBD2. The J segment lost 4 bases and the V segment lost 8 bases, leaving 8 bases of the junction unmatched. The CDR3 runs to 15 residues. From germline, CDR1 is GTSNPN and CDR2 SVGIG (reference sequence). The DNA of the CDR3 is TGTGCCCACGGGACTAGCGGGAGGATCCCAGAGACCCAGTACTTC. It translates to CAHGTSGRIPETQYF.

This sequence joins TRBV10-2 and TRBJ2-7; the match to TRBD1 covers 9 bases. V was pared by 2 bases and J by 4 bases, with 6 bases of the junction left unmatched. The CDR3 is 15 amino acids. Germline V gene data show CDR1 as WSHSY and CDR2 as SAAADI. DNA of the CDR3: TGCGCCAGCAGTGAGCCTGGGACAGGGTTATACGAGCAGTACTTC. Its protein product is CASSEPGTGLYEQYF.

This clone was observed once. The CDR3 coding sequence is TGTGCCACCATCCTAGATGATACGCAGTATTTT. This codes for CATILDDTQYF. The gene calls are TRBV28 and TRBJ2-3; D remains ambiguous. CDR3 length: 11 amino acids. V was pared by 10 bases and J by 6 bases, with 11 bases between. Germline-derived CDR1 and CDR2 are MDHEN and SYDVKM. Variable domain in full (rest from reference TRBV28 and TRBJ2-3): DVKVTQSSRYLVKRTGEKVFLECVQDMDHENMFWYRQDPGLGLRLIYFSYDVKMKEKGDIPEGYSVSREKKERFSLILESASTNQTSMYLCATILDDTQYFGPGTRLTVL.

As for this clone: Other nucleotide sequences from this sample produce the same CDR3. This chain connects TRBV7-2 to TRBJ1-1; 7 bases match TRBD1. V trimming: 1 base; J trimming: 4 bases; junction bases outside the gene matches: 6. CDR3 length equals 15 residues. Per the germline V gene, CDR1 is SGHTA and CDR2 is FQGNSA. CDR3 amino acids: CASSLGSQGVTEAFF. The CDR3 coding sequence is TGTGCCAGCAGCTTAGGGTCTCAGGGGGTCACTGAAGCTTTCTTT.

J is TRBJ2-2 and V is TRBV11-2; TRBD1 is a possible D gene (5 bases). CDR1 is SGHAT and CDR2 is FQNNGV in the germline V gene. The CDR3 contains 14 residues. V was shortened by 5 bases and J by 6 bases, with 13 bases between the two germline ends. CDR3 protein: CASSDFQGAGELFF. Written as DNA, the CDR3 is TGTGCCAGCAGCGACTTCCAGGGCGCCGGGGAGCTGTTTTTT.

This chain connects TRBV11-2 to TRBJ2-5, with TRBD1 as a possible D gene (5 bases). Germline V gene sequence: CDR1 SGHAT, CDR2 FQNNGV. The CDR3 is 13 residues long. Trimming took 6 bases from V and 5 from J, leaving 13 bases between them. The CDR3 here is CASSFAGWETQYF. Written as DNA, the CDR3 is TGTGCCAGCAGTTTCGCAGGGTGGGAGACCCAGTACTTC.

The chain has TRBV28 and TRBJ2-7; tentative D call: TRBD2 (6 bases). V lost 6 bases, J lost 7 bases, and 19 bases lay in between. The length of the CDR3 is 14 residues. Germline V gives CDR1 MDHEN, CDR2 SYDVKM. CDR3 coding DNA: TGTGCCAGCAGCGGACTAACCGACCTCTGGGAGCAGTACTTC. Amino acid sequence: CASSGLTDLWEQYF.

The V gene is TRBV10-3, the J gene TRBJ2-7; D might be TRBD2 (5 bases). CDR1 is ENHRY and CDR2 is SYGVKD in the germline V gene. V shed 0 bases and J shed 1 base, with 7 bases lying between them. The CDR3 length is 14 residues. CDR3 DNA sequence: TGTGCCATCAGTGAGTCGAGGGAGTCCTACGAGCAGTACTTC. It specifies CAISESRESYEQYF.

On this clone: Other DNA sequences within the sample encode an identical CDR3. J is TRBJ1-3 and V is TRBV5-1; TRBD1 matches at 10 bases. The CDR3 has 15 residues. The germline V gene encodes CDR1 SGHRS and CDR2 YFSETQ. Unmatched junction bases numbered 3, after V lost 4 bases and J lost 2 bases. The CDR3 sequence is CASSLDRGPGNTIYF. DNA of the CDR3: TGCGCCAGCAGCCTAGACAGGGGGCCTGGAAACACCATATATTTT.

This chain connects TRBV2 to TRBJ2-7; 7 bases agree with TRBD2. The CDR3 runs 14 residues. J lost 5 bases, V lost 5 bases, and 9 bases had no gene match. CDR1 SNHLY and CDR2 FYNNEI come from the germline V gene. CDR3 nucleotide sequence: TGTGCCAGCAGTCCGCTATGGGGAGGGGACGAGCAGTACTTC. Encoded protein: CASSPLWGGDEQYF.

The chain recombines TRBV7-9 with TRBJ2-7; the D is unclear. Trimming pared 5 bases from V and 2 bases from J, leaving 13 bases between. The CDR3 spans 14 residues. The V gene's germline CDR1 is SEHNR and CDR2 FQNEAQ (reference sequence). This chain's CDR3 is CASSTWPGTYEQYF. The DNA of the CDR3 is TGTGCCAGCAGCACCTGGCCGGGTACCTACGAGCAGTACTTC.

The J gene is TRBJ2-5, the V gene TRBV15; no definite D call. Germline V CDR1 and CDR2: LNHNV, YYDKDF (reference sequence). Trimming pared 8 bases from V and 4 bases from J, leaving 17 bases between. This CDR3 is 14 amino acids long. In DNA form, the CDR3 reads TGTGCCACCGCAAGTAGTTCGGGCGGAGAGACCCAGTACTTC. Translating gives CATASSSGGETQYF.

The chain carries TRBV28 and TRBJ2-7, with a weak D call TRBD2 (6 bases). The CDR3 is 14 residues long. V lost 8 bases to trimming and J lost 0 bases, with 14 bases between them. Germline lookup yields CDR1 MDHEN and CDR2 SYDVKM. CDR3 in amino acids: CASGSGTDSYEQYF. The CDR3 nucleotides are TGTGCCAGCGGTTCCGGGACTGACTCCTACGAGCAGTACTTC.

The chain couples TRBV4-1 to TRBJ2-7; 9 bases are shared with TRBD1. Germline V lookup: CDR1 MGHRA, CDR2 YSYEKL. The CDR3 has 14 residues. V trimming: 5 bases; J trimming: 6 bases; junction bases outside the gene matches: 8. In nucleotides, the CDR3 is TGCGCCAGCAGCTCGGGACAGGGCAGGGGCGAGCAGTACTTC. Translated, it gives CASSSGQGRGEQYF.

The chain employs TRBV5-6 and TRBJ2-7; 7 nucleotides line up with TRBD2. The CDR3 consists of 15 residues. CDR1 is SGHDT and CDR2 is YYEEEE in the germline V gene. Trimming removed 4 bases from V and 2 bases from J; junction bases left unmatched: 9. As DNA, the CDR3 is TGTGCCAGCAGCACATGGCCGGGACTAACCTACGAGCAGTACTTC. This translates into CASSTWPGLTYEQYF.